These 21 T cell receptor beta chains were sequenced from one sample in a study of naive and memory T cell subsets. Amplification of ligated cDNA took four PCR rounds with SP2 and nested alpha and beta constant primers. From the UMI-ligation and nested PCR reads, TCRdb called clonotypes with MiXCR, one entry per CDR3 protein. The data hold 20,000 to 25,000 distinct CDR3 sequences, with roughly 5.5% observed a single time. Treatment defined: skin biopsy from PPD injection site in Mantoux-positive individual. A UMI-containing oligonucleotide was joined by 3' ligation to the TCR cDNA template. The specimen comprised skin, sampled from a tuberculin skin test site. The source of these receptors is an adult in good health.

The chain employs TRBV11-2 and TRBJ2-1, with 10 bases aligning to TRBD1. With V trimmed by 2 bases and J by 7 bases, 5 bases remained unmatched. CDR3 length equals 15 residues. Per the germline V gene, CDR1 is SGHAT and CDR2 is FQNNGV. In DNA form, the CDR3 reads TGTGCCAGCAGCTTACCCCGACAGGGGGCGAATGAGCAGTTCTTC. Its protein is CASSLPRQGANEQFF.

This clonotype was seen many times. The chain links TRBV4-1 to TRBJ2-1; maybe TRBD2 (6 bases). Germline V gives CDR1 MGHRA, CDR2 YSYEKL. CDR3 size: 16 residues. Trimming stripped 2 bases from V and 7 bases from J, with 18 bases between. CDR3 DNA: TGCGCCAGCAGCCAATTCTGGGACTTGTCTCGGAATGAGCAGTTCTTC. Protein: CASSQFWDLSRNEQFF.

V gene TRBV30 combines with J gene TRBJ1-4; D is possibly TRBD1 (5 bases). The V gene's germline CDR1 is GTSNPN and CDR2 SVGIG (reference sequence). The germline V and J ends were trimmed by 0 bases and 2 bases, with 10 bases remaining between them. The CDR3 is 15 residues long. The CDR3 DNA is TGTGCCTGGAGTGTGGGGGGGACCACTAATGAAAAACTGTTTTTT. It specifies CAWSVGGTTNEKLFF.

In this sample, this clonotype turned up many times. The chain is built from TRBV28 and TRBJ1-4, with D possibly TRBD1 on 5 matching bases. Trimming pared 6 bases from V and 8 bases from J, leaving 22 bases between. The germline V gene has CDR1 MDHEN and CDR2 SYDVKM. The length of the CDR3 is 16 residues. CDR3 coding DNA: TGTGCCAGCAGCACCCCCCGGGGGTCCCAAGGCGAAAAACTGTTTTTT. This codes for CASSTPRGSQGEKLFF.

This clonotype was seen at least ten times. The chain couples TRBV28 to TRBJ1-5; D unresolved. CDR3 length equals 11 residues. From germline, CDR1 is MDHEN and CDR2 SYDVKM. The V end lost 6 bases, the J end lost 6 bases, and 6 bases lay between the germline ends. The chain's CDR3 is CASSRVQPQHF. CDR3 nucleotides: TGTGCCAGCAGCCGAGTTCAGCCCCAGCATTTT.

This clonotype was recorded at least ten times. J is TRBJ2-2 and V is TRBV3-1, with D possibly matching TRBD2 (5 bases). The V gene lost 1 base and the J gene lost 8 bases, with 14 bases spanning the gap. The CDR3 loop spans 15 amino acids. Germline lookup yields CDR1 LGHDT and CDR2 YNNKEL (reference sequence). CDR3 nucleotide sequence: TGTGCCAGCAGCCAAGGGCTAGCAACTTTGGGGGAGCTGTTTTTT. Its translation is CASSQGLATLGELFF.

In its sample, this clonotype was seen a few times. The chain uses TRBV28 and TRBJ2-6; 9 bases are shared with TRBD1. The CDR3 covers 16 residues. Per germline, CDR1 MDHEN and CDR2 SYDVKM. With V trimmed by 5 bases and J by 4 bases, 6 bases remained unmatched. This CDR3 reads CASSTDRGYGANVLTF. The CDR3 bases are TGTGCCAGCAGTACGGACAGGGGCTACGGGGCCAACGTCCTGACTTTC.

This clonotype was counted between two and nine times. V usage is TRBV19 and J usage is TRBJ2-2, with 11 bases that match TRBD1. V trimming: 10 bases; J trimming: 5 bases; junction bases outside the gene matches: 15. The germline gives CDR1 LNHDA, CDR2 SQIVND (reference sequence). CDR3 size: 17 residues. Written as DNA, the CDR3 is TGTGCCACCCACGACCCGGGGACAGGGGGAGGTACCGGGGAGCTGTTTTTT. Translating gives CATHDPGTGGGTGELFF.

V usage is TRBV5-4 and J usage is TRBJ2-2; 12 bases align to TRBD2. The CDR3 extends over 18 amino acids. J was trimmed by 2 bases and V by 1 base; bases with no gene match: 6. The V gene's germline CDR1 is SGHNT and CDR2 YYREEE (reference sequence). CDR3 amino acids: CASSLPGTSGLNTGELFF. CDR3 in DNA: TGTGCCAGCAGCTTGCCCGGGACTAGCGGGCTAAACACCGGGGAGCTGTTTTTT.

This clonotype was recorded many times. J is TRBJ2-1 and V is TRBV5-1; 8 nucleotides line up with TRBD2. V was clipped by 0 bases and J by 3 bases; unmatched bases: 2. The length of the CDR3 is 15 residues. Germline V gene data show CDR1 as SGHRS and CDR2 as YFSETQ. The CDR3 loop reads CASSLGLAGYNEQFF. DNA for the CDR3: TGCGCCAGCAGCTTGGGTCTAGCGGGCTACAATGAGCAGTTCTTC.

This clonotype was picked up a small number of times. This rearrangement joins TRBV15 to TRBJ2-7; TRBD1 matches 8 bases. V lost 0 bases and J lost 2; bases outside the gene matches: 9. CDR3 length equals 17 residues. Germline assignment: CDR1 LNHNV and CDR2 YYDKDF (reference sequence). The chain's CDR3 is CATSRDRKTGVPYEQYF. The CDR3 coding sequence is TGTGCCACCAGCAGAGATCGGAAGACAGGGGTCCCCTACGAGCAGTACTTC.

Many counts were recorded for this clonotype. The chain employs TRBV12-3 or TRBV12-4 and TRBJ2-2; 8 bases agree with TRBD2. This CDR3 has 16 amino acids. Trimming at V came to 6 bases and at J to 7 bases, leaving 13 bases not matched to a gene. CDR3 bases: TGTGCCAGCAGCGGCAAAAGCGGGAGAGATGGCGGGGAGCTGTTTTTT. It encodes CASSGKSGRDGGELFF.

In its sample, this clonotype was seen many times. The chain combines TRBV24-1 with TRBJ2-3; TRBD2 agrees at 10 bases. The germline gives CDR1 KGHDR, CDR2 SFDVKD. V gave up 6 bases and J gave up 4 bases; unmatched junction bases: 6. The CDR3 is 15 residues long. CDR3 in amino acids: CATSTSSGRADTQYF. The CDR3 DNA is TGTGCCACCAGTACCTCTAGCGGGAGAGCAGATACGCAGTATTTT.

This clonotype was observed many times. The chain carries TRBV25-1 and TRBJ2-5; 8 nucleotides match TRBD1. The CDR3 spans 16 residues. V dropped 3 bases and J dropped 0; count of bases not matched to a gene: 6. In germline, CDR1 is MGHDK, CDR2 SYGVNS. The CDR3 sequence: CASSDLGQGNQETQYF. The CDR3 nucleotides are TGTGCCAGCAGTGATCTTGGACAGGGAAACCAAGAGACCCAGTACTTC.

The CDR3 loop is CSASRGGNTGELFF. The CDR3 bases are TGCAGTGCTAGTAGAGGGGGCAACACCGGGGAGCTGTTTTTT. The rearrangement links TRBV20-1 to TRBJ2-2; 7 nucleotides line up with TRBD1. There are 14 residues in the CDR3. Losses at the gene ends were 3 bases for V and 2 bases for J; bases not matched to a gene: 3. Germline CDR1 and CDR2: DFQATT and SNEGSKA (reference sequence).

V gene TRBV27 combines with J gene TRBJ2-3, with 11 bases lining up with TRBD2. The CDR3 has 16 residues. CDR1 is MNHEY and CDR2 is SMNVEV in the germline V gene (reference sequence). Losses at the gene ends were 0 bases for V and 3 bases for J; bases not matched to a gene: 2. DNA for the CDR3: TGTGCCAGCAGTTTATCGACTAGCGGGATAACAGATACGCAGTATTTT. This translates into CASSLSTSGITDTQYF.

This clonotype has at least ten counts. The chain recombines TRBV5-4 with TRBJ2-1; D unclear. V lost 2 bases, J lost 4 bases, and 7 bases lay in between. Germline assignment: CDR1 SGHNT and CDR2 YYREEE (reference sequence). The CDR3 has 13 amino acids. As DNA, the CDR3 is TGTGCCAGCAGCTTTTGGCCTTACAATGAGCAGTTCTTC. It codes for CASSFWPYNEQFF.

The table lists this clonotype with many counts. The chain carries TRBV4-3 and TRBJ2-1, with TRBD2 as a possible D gene (5 bases). The CDR3 is made up of 16 amino acids. V lost 0 bases and J 7 bases, leaving 16 bases between the germline ends. CDR1 and CDR2 from the germline V gene are LGHNA and YSLEER. This chain's CDR3 is CASSQDVGSRSNEQFF. CDR3 nucleotide sequence: TGCGCCAGCAGCCAAGATGTGGGGAGCAGGTCGAATGAGCAGTTCTTC.

This clonotype was counted ten times or more. This sequence joins TRBV20-1 and TRBJ2-1; 7 positions agree with TRBD1. Germline V gene data show CDR1 as DFQATT and CDR2 as SNEGSKA (reference sequence). This CDR3 is 14 amino acids long. V shed 6 bases, J shed 1 base, and the junction held 6 bases outside the gene matches. CDR3 in amino acids: CSAIGQESYNEQFF. DNA for the CDR3: TGCAGTGCCATCGGACAGGAATCCTACAATGAGCAGTTCTTC.

A note on this clonotype: One junction end does not reproduce the germline sequence, and a read error may be involved. This rearrangement joins TRBV5-4 to TRBJ2-5; D may be TRBD2 (6 bases). The CDR3 runs to 15 residues. Germline V gene sequence: CDR1 SGHNT, CDR2 YYREEE (reference sequence). The CDR3 loop is CASSYYQAGQGTQYF. For the CDR3, the DNA is TGTGCCAGCAGCTATTACCAGGCGGGGCAAGGGACCCAGTACTTC.

This clonotype was seen at least ten times. This chain connects TRBV12-3 or TRBV12-4 to TRBJ1-2; 12 positions agree with TRBD1. The CDR3 spans 14 residues. The V gene end was trimmed by 3 bases and the J gene end by 4 bases; junction bases not matched to a gene: 0. CDR3 sequence: CASSLGQGAYGYTF. The CDR3 DNA follows: TGTGCCAGCAGTTTGGGACAGGGGGCCTATGGCTACACCTTC.